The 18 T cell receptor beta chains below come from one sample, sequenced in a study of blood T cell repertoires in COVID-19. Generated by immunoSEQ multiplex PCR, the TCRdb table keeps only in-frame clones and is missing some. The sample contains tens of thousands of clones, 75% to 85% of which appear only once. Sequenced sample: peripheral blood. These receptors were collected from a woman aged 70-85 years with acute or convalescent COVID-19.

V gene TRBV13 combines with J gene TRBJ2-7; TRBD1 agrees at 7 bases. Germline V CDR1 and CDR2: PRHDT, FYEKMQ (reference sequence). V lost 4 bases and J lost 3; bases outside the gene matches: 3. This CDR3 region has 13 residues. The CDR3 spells CASSYRGIYEQYF. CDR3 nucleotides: TGTGCCAGCAGCTACAGGGGAATCTACGAGCAGTACTTC. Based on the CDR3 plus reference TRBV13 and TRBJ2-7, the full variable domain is AAGVIQSPRHLIKEKRETATLKCYPIPRHDTVYWYQQGPGQDPQFLISFYEKMQSDKGSIPDRFSAQQFSDYHSELNMSSLELGDSALYFCASSYRGIYEQYFGPGTRLTVT.

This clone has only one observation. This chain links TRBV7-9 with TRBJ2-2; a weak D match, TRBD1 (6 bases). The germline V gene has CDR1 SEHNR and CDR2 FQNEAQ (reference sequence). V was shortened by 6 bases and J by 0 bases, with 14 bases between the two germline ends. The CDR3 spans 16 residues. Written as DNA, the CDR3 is TGTGCCAGCAGTTCCGGACAGAGTCCGAACACCGGGGAGCTGTTTTTT. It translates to CASSSGQSPNTGELFF.

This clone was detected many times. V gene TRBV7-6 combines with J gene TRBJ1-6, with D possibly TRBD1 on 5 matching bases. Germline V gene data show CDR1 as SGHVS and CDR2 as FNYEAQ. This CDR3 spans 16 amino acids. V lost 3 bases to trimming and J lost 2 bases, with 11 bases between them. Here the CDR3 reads CASSLTVTPYNSPLHF. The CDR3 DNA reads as TGTGCCAGCAGCTTGACAGTGACCCCCTATAATTCACCCCTCCACTTT. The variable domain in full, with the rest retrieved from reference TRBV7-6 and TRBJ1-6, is GAGVSQSPRYKVTKRGQDVALRCDPISGHVSLYWYRQALGQGPEFLTYFNYEAQQDKSGLPNDRFSAERPEGSISTLTIQRTEQRDSAMYRCASSLTVTPYNSPLHFGNGTRLTVT.

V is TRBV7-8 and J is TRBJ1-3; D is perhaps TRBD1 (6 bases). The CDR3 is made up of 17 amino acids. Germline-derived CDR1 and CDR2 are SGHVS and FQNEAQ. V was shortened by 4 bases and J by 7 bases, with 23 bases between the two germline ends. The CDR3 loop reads CASSSLTTGTSVNTIYF. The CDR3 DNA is TGTGCCAGCAGCTCCCTGACGACAGGCACTAGTGTGAACACCATATATTTT.

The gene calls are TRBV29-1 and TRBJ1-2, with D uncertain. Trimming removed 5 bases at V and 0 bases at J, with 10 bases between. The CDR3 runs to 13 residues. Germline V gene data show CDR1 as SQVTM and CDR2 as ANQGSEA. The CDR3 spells CSVLTGTNYGYTF. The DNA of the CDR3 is TGCAGCGTTCTCACCGGGACTAACTATGGCTACACCTTC.

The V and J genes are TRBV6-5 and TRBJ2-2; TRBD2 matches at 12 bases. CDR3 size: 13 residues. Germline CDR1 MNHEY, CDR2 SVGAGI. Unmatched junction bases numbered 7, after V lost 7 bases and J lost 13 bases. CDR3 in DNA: TGTGCCAGCACCGGGGGACTAGCGGGTGGGCTGTTTTTT. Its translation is CASTGGLAGGLFF.

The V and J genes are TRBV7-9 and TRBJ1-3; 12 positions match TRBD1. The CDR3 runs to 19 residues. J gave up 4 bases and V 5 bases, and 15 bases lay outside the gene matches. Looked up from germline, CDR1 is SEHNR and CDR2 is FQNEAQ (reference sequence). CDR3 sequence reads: CASSISGTGGAVPGNTIYF. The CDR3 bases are TGTGCCAGCAGCATATCCGGGACAGGGGGCGCCGTGCCCGGAAACACCATATATTTT.

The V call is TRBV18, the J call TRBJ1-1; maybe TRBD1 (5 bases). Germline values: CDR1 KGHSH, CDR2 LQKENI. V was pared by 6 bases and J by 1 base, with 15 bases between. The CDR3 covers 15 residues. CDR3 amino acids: CASSGRHLPNTEAFF. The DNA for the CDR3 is TGTGCCAGCTCGGGGCGACACTTACCGAACACTGAAGCTTTCTTT.

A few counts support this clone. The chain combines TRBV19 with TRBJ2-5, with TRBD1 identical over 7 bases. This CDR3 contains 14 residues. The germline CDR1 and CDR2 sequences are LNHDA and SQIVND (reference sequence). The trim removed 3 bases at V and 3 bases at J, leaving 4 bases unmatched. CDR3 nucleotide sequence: TGTGCCAGTAGTATTGGGACAGTCAAAGAGACCCAGTACTTC. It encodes CASSIGTVKETQYF.

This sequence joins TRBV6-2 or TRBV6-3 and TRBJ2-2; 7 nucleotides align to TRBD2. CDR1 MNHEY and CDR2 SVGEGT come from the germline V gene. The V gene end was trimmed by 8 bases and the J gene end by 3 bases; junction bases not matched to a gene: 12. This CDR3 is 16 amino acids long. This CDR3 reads CASRRLANRDTGELFF. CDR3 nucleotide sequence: TGTGCCAGCCGCCGACTAGCTAATCGGGACACCGGGGAGCTGTTTTTT.

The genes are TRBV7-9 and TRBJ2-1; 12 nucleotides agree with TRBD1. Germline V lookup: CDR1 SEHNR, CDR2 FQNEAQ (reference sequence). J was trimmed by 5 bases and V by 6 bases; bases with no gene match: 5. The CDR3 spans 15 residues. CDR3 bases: TGTGCCAGCAGTTACCGGGACAGGGGGCACAATGAGCAGTTCTTC. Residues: CASSYRDRGHNEQFF.

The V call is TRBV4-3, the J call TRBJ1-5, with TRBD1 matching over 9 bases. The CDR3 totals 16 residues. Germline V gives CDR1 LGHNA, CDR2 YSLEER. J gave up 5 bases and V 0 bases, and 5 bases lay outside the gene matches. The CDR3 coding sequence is TGCGCCAGCAGCCAAGATTGGCGACAGGGGGATCAGCCCCAGCATTTT. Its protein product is CASSQDWRQGDQPQHF.

The CDR3 region has the DNA TGCAGCGTTGAATTGGCGGACAGATATGTCTCCTACAATGAGCAGTTCTTC. It translates to CSVELADRYVSYNEQFF. The V gene is TRBV29-1, the J gene TRBJ2-1; perhaps TRBD1 as D (6 bases). Germline V gives CDR1 SQVTM, CDR2 ANQGSEA. Between the trimmed V and J ends, which lost 2 bases and 0 bases, there was a span of 17 bases. The CDR3 totals 17 residues.

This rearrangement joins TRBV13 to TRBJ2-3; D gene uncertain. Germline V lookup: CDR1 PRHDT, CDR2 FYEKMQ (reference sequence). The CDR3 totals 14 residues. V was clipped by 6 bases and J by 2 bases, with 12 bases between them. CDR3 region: CASRRGYYTDTQYF. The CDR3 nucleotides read TGTGCCAGCAGACGAGGTTACTACACAGATACGCAGTATTTT. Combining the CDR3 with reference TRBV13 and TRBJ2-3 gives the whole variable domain AAGVIQSPRHLIKEKRETATLKCYPIPRHDTVYWYQQGPGQDPQFLISFYEKMQSDKGSIPDRFSAQQFSDYHSELNMSSLELGDSALYFCASRRGYYTDTQYFGPGTRLTVL.

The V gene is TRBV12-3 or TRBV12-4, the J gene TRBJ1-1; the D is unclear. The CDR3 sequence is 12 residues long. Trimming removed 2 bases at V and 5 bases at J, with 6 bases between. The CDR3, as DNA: TGTGCCAGCAGTTTATTTCCAACTGAAGCTTTCTTT. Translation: CASSLFPTEAFF.

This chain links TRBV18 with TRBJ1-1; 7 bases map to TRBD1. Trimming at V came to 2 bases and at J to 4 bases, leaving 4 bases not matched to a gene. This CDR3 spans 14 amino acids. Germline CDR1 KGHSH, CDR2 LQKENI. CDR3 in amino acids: CASSPRGGSTEAFF. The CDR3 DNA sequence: TGTGCCAGCTCACCAAGAGGGGGCAGCACTGAAGCTTTCTTT.

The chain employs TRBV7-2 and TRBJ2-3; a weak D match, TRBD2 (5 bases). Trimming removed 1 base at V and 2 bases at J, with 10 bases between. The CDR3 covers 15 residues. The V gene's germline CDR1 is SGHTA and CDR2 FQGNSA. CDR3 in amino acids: CASSLGGGVTDTQYF. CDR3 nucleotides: TGTGCCAGCAGCTTAGGTGGAGGCGTCACAGATACGCAGTATTTT.

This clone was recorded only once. The CDR3 bases are TGTGCCAGCAGTTCCCAGGGGGCAGGAGTTGAAAAACTGTTTTTT. This codes for CASSSQGAGVEKLFF. This chain joins TRBV2 and TRBJ1-4; 8 nucleotides align to TRBD1. Per the germline V gene, CDR1 is SNHLY and CDR2 is FYNNEI. The CDR3 consists of 15 residues. Unmatched junction bases numbered 9, after V lost 5 bases and J lost 7 bases.